This is a list of T cell receptor beta chains from one sample in a study of OX40 agonist ivuxolimab in advanced cancers. Some clones are missing from TCRdb's copy, which holds only in-frame ones; the method was immunoSEQ multiplex PCR. This table has 10,000 to 15,000 clones, around 74% appearing once. Material: CD4+ or CD8+ T cells sorted from blood, obtained in a trial of the OX40 agonist ivuxolimab. The receptors shown here come from an adult with an advanced solid tumor such as melanoma, head and neck, liver or kidney cancer. Each CDR3 is given with its conserved first and last residue. A D gene is named only where the DNA matches it firmly.

TRBJ1-5,TRBV27,NA,CASSPLGPESNQPQHF
TRBJ2-5,TRBV7-9,NA,CASVLSGQEEETQYF
TRBJ2-3,TRBV25-1,NA,CASSDGAGLTDTQYF
TRBJ2-3,TRBV15,TRBD2,CATSRELAGGPGTDTQYF
TRBJ2-1,TRBV7-3,NA,CASSLDSGSSYNEQFF
TRBJ1-1,TRBV5-5,NA,CASSFHDTEAFF
TRBJ2-7,TRBV11-3,NA,CASSPPTGYEQYF
TRBJ2-1,TRBV6-5,NA,CATVGGYNEQFF
TRBJ1-1,TRBV7-9,NA,CASSTRTFEAFF
TRBJ2-2,TRBV7-8,TRBD1,CASSREVGQGGELFF
TRBJ2-7,TRBV4-2,NA,CASSQAGSGTASVRFEQYF
TRBJ2-3,TRBV5-1,NA,CASSLGGMTGGRTDTQYF
TRBJ2-2,TRBV5-8,NA,CASSLSTDYTGELFF
TRBJ1-2,TRBV29-1,TRBD1,CSVRDRGNGYTF
TRBJ1-2,TRBV5-4,TRBD1,CASSSPSGGAGYTF
TRBJ2-6,TRBV13,TRBD2,CASSPGLAGAGANVLTF
TRBJ2-3,TRBV2,TRBD2,CASSEMTSATDTQYF
TRBJ2-3,TRBV7-9,NA,CASSLLGGPTDTQYF
TRBJ2-1,TRBV9,NA,CASSGYQGDGNEQFF
TRBJ2-7,TRBV7-6,TRBD2,CASSPSTSGSYEQYF
TRBJ2-2,TRBV6-4,NA,CASSDSKWGDTGELFF
TRBJ1-1,TRBV28,NA,CASSLKNTEAFF
TRBJ1-5,TRBV7-2,NA,CASSLTDHQPQHF
TRBJ2-2,TRBV13,NA,CASSSLITGELFF
TRBJ1-1,TRBV9,TRBD1,CASSPGTANTEAFF
TRBJ1-5,TRBV19,NA,CASSIGTITGYNQPQHF
TRBJ2-7,TRBV27,NA,CASSNLAAAYEQYF
TRBJ2-7,TRBV7-9,TRBD2,CASSFTSASYEQYF
TRBJ2-2,TRBV27,NA,CASSALGGRNTGELFF
TRBJ2-7,TRBV2,NA,CASSDGQGGSYEQYF
TRBJ2-7,TRBV5-4,TRBD1,CASSNWTGIDEQYF
TRBJ2-7,TRBV11-2,TRBD2,CASSITPAGYYEQYF
TRBJ1-1,TRBV30,NA,CAWMDGLTEAFF
TRBJ2-7,TRBV29-1,TRBD1,CSVETDRGSEQYF
TRBJ2-1,TRBV6-1,NA,CASSVDPGSYNEQFF
TRBJ2-5,TRBV7-9,NA,CASSSSGFQETQYF
TRBJ2-1,TRBV27,TRBD2,CASRLAGVSNEQFF
TRBJ2-1,TRBV6-5,NA,CASSPRAGNEQFF
TRBJ1-4,TRBV19,NA,CASRDNTNEKLFF
TRBJ2-5,TRBV30,NA,CAWSADSKETQYF
TRBJ2-3,TRBV7-6,TRBD1,CASSLGDREQYF
TRBJ2-7,TRBV28,TRBD1,CASSLQDRGYEQYF
TRBJ1-1,TRBV9,NA,CASSSTVTGNSEAFF
TRBJ2-1,TRBV25-1,TRBD1,CASSATGVEQFF
TRBJ2-7,TRBV15,NA,CATSPAFQYEQYF
TRBJ2-5,TRBV6-1,TRBD2,CASSEARAGGQETQYF
TRBJ1-3,TRBV2,NA,CASSDGNSGNTIYF
TRBJ2-1,TRBV6-5,TRBD1,CASSTLRDRREQFF
TRBJ1-1,TRBV5-6,TRBD1,CASSFVAGGTEAFF
TRBJ1-2,TRBV5-5,TRBD1,CASSLEGGREGF
TRBJ2-1,TRBV7-2,TRBD2,CASSLDRTSGGWSDEQFF
TRBJ2-7,TRBV29-1,NA,CSVEGGQTYEQYF
TRBJ2-7,TRBV27,TRBD2,CASSPLLAGGVYEQYF
TRBJ2-1,TRBV7-6,NA,CASSPGPNYEQFF
TRBJ2-7,TRBV27,TRBD1,CASSPTGGYLSEQYF
TRBJ2-1,TRBV5-6,NA,CASSFGESYNEQFF
TRBJ2-3,TRBV15,TRBD1,CATSKLGQGLDTQYF
TRBJ1-2,TRBV6-6,NA,CASSYSRGAGYTF
TRBJ2-5,TRBV5-1,TRBD2,CASSAGLAKETQYF